The 13 T cell receptor beta chains below all came from one sample that was sequenced in a study of blood T cells in healthy people across ages. Together with a sample-barcoded 5' primer, a J-beta primer mix was included in a second PCR lasting 7 to 11 cycles. MiXCR was run by TCRdb on the 5' RACE reads, yielding one entry per CDR3 protein. The sample yields hundreds of thousands of distinct CDR3 sequences, 55% to 70% seen once. The sample comprised blood. The source is a young man in good health.

V is TRBV10-3 and J is TRBJ2-5; D is perhaps TRBD2 (5 bases). Trimming left V 6 bases short and J 0 bases short, with 17 bases between. From germline, CDR1 is ENHRY and CDR2 SYGVKD. The CDR3 length is 16 residues. CDR3 sequence: CAISRNSVGYQETQYF. In nucleotides, the CDR3 is TGTGCCATCAGCCGTAATAGCGTTGGGTACCAAGAGACCCAGTACTTC.

There are a few counts of this clonotype. The rearrangement uses TRBV3-1 and TRBJ2-5; D unresolved. V dropped 6 bases and J dropped 11 bases, with 19 bases sitting between them. This CDR3 comprises 13 residues. CDR1 is LGHDT, CDR2 YNNKEL, per germline (reference sequence). CDR3 residues: CASRYSSGSEQYF. DNA for the CDR3: TGTGCCAGCAGGTACTCTTCGGGTTCGGAGCAGTACTTC.

V usage is TRBV20-1 and J usage is TRBJ1-1, with 9 bases identical to TRBD1. The CDR3 sequence is 15 residues long. J gave up 6 bases and V 1 base, and 9 bases lay outside the gene matches. Germline CDR1 and CDR2: DFQATT and SNEGSKA (reference sequence). The CDR3 here is CSARVAGTGLPEAFF. The CDR3 DNA reads as TGCAGTGCTAGAGTTGCCGGGACAGGGTTACCTGAAGCTTTCTTT.

The chain recombines TRBV20-1 with TRBJ2-7; a weak D match, TRBD2 (6 bases). Trimming removed 1 base at V and 4 bases at J, with 17 bases between. The CDR3 has 15 residues. CDR1 and CDR2 from the germline V gene are DFQATT and SNEGSKA (reference sequence). The CDR3 reads CSARASLLGGYEQYF. The CDR3 coding sequence is TGCAGTGCTAGAGCAAGCCTTCTCGGGGGATACGAGCAGTACTTC.

Comment on this clonotype: The junction shows a germline mismatch at one end, possibly a read error. CDR3 in amino acids: CSARVDGETQYF. The CDR3 bases are TGCAGTGCCAGAGTAGATGGAGAGACCCAGTACTTC. The chain links TRBV20-1 to TRBJ2-7; D gene ambiguous. The J call is in doubt because the DNA end fits TRBJ2-5 better. The CDR3 length is 12 residues. The germline V gene has CDR1 DFQATT and CDR2 SNEGSKA (reference sequence).

This clonotype was observed a handful of times. The rearrangement links TRBV7-4 to TRBJ2-2; 10 bases align to TRBD2. With V trimmed by 5 bases and J by 1 base, 1 base remained unmatched. The CDR3 is 15 amino acids. Germline CDR1 reads SGHVT; CDR2 reads SQSDAQ. Written as DNA, the CDR3 is TGTGCCAGCAGCCCTAGCGGGAGGAACACCGGGGAGCTGTTTTTT. As protein: CASSPSGRNTGELFF.

The sample holds one count of this clonotype. The chain joins TRBV30 to TRBJ1-2; D perhaps matches TRBD1 (5 bases). The CDR3 is made up of 12 amino acids. V lost 4 bases and J lost 8, with 14 bases in between. Germline CDR1 is GTSNPN and CDR2 is SVGIG (reference sequence). DNA of the CDR3: TGTGCCTGGATGTGGGGGTACAAGGGCTACACCTTC. Translation: CAWMWGYKGYTF.

The chain recombines TRBV20-1 with TRBJ2-7, with a weak D call TRBD1 (6 bases). CDR3 length: 13 residues. Trimming cost V 3 bases and J 1 base, with 10 bases left between them. The germline V gene has CDR1 DFQATT and CDR2 SNEGSKA (reference sequence). This chain's CDR3 is CSASLDSSYEQYF. The CDR3 region has the DNA TGCAGTGCTAGCCTGGACAGTTCCTACGAGCAGTACTTC.

The sample holds a few counts of this clonotype. This chain connects TRBV28 to TRBJ2-7; no firm D call. Germline V gene data show CDR1 as MDHEN and CDR2 as SYDVKM. The CDR3 spans 12 residues. The V end was cut by 1 base, the J end by 6 bases, with 7 bases between. CDR3 protein: CASSLSTSEQYF. CDR3 coding DNA: TGTGCCAGCAGTTTATCTACCTCCGAGCAGTACTTC. The full variable domain, its missing parts supplied by reference TRBV28 and TRBJ2-7, is DVKVTQSSRYLVKRTGEKVFLECVQDMDHENMFWYRQDPGLGLRLIYFSYDVKMKEKGDIPEGYSVSREKKERFSLILESASTNQTSMYLCASSLSTSEQYFGPGTRLTVT.

This clonotype was seen a handful of times. The rearrangement joins TRBV29-1 to TRBJ2-7; D not resolved. V was cut by 4 bases and J by 5 bases, with 15 bases left in between. The length of the CDR3 is 13 residues. Germline loops: CDR1 SQVTM, CDR2 ANQGSEA. The CDR3 region is CSVARNTLDEQYF. Written as DNA, the CDR3 is TGCAGCGTTGCCCGAAACACACTCGACGAGCAGTACTTC.

V usage is TRBV24-1 and J usage is TRBJ2-1, with 13 positions matching TRBD2. Trimming took 4 bases from V and 6 from J; bases not matched to a gene: 8. The V gene's germline CDR1 is KGHDR and CDR2 SFDVKD. This CDR3 contains 17 residues. The CDR3 DNA is TGTGCCACCAGTGACCGGACTAGCGGGGGTCGTGGCAATGAGCAGTTCTTC. This encodes CATSDRTSGGRGNEQFF.

The chain employs TRBV29-1 and TRBJ2-7; 10 bases match TRBD1. The CDR3 runs 15 residues. Germline V gene sequence: CDR1 SQVTM, CDR2 ANQGSEA. Losses at the gene ends were 2 bases for V and 3 bases for J; bases not matched to a gene: 7. The CDR3 DNA reads as TGCAGCGTTGAAAACCGGACAGGGGGACGCTACGAGCAGTACTTC. Translating gives CSVENRTGGRYEQYF.

V is TRBV21-1 and J is TRBJ2-5; no check of the table's D call, TRBD2, against the DNA was made. The tail of the sequence fits TRBJ2-7 better, so the J call may be wrong. TRBV21-1 is annotated as a pseudogene. This CDR3 region has 13 residues. The CDR3 DNA is TGTGCCAGCAGCAACACGGGAGGCGACGAGCAGTACTTC. This gives the protein CASSNTGGDEQYF.